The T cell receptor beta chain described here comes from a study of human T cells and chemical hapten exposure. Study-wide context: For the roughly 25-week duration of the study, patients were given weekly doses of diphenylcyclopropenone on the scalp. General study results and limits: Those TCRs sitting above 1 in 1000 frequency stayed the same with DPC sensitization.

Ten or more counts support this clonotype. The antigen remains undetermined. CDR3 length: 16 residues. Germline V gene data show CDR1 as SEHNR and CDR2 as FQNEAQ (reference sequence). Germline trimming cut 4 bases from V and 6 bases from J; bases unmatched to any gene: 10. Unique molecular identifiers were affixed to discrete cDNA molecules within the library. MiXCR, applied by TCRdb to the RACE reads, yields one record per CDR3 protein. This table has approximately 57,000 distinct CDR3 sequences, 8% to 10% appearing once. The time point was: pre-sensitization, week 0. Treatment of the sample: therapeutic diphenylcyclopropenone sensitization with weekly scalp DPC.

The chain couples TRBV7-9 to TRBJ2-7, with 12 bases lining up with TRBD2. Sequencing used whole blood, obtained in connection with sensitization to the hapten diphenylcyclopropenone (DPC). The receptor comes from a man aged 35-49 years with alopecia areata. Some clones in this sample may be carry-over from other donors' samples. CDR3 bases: TGTGCCAGCAGCTCCCCCGGACTAGCGGGAAAGGGCGAGCAGTACTTC. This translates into CASSSPGLAGKGEQYF.